Below are 28 T cell receptor beta chains sequenced from a single sample in a study of shared clonotypes between healthy human individuals. Assay: immunoSEQ multiplex PCR; the TCRdb copy retains only in-frame clones and omits some. The sample shows around 500,000 clones, 65% to 85% of them seen only once. Sequenced sample: PBMCs. All receptors come from a woman aged 40 to 50 in good health. Some clones in this sample may be carry-over from other donors' samples.

CDR3 coding DNA: TGTGCCAGCTCACCTACGGCAAGGGGCTCCTACGAGCAGTACTTC. As protein: CASSPTARGSYEQYF. The gene calls are TRBV18 and TRBJ2-7, with D perhaps matching TRBD1 (5 bases). The CDR3 extends over 15 amino acids. V was trimmed by 3 bases and J by 0 bases, leaving 12 bases between them. Per the germline V gene, CDR1 is KGHSH and CDR2 is LQKENI.

Comments on this clone: This likely reflects a read error, since a far larger clone is one base away. The rearrangement links TRBV7-6 to TRBJ1-5, with a weak D call TRBD1 (5 bases). Per the germline V gene, CDR1 is SGHVS and CDR2 is FNYEAQ. This CDR3 comprises 16 residues. V gave up 5 bases and J gave up 0 bases, with 14 bases separating them. The CDR3, as DNA: TGTGCCAGCAGCACCAGGGCAGAGTATAGCAATCAGCCCCAGCATTTT. It encodes CASSTRAEYSNQPQHF.

Concerning this clone: With a far larger clone one base away, a read error is the likely cause. The chain couples TRBV4-2 to TRBJ2-1; D perhaps matches TRBD2 (5 bases). Germline lookup yields CDR1 LGHNA and CDR2 YNFKEQ. V shed 0 bases and J shed 10 bases, with 7 bases lying between them. The CDR3 length is 12 residues. The CDR3, as DNA: TGTGCCAGCAGCCAAGATAGGGAGGAGCAGTTCTTC. Translated: CASSQDREEQFF.

This chain uses TRBV2 with TRBJ2-5; 8 nucleotides line up with TRBD2. The CDR3 loop spans 15 amino acids. Per germline, CDR1 SNHLY and CDR2 FYNNEI. V lost 1 base to trimming and J lost 5 bases; unmatched junction nucleotides: 6. CDR3 residues: CASSEVSGSWETQYF. In DNA form, the CDR3 reads TGTGCCAGCAGTGAAGTCAGCGGGAGTTGGGAGACCCAGTACTTC.

Note on this clone: One base separates it from a far larger clone, so it is likely a read error. This rearrangement joins TRBV7-2 to TRBJ1-1; D is unclear. The CDR3 spans 13 residues. The germline gives CDR1 SGHTA, CDR2 FQGNSA. The CDR3 nucleotides are TGTGCCGGCAGCTTCGGCTCGAACACTGAAGCTTTCTTT. This encodes CAGSFGSNTEAFF.

This chain connects TRBV28 to TRBJ1-4; D is perhaps TRBD1 (6 bases). Germline CDR1 and CDR2: MDHEN and SYDVKM. The CDR3 is 15 amino acids. The V and J ends lost 5 bases and 0 bases respectively, with 10 bases between them. CDR3 bases: TGTGCCAGCAGTATCACAGGGTCAACTAATGAAAAACTGTTTTTT. Protein sequence: CASSITGSTNEKLFF.

The chain joins TRBV7-9 to TRBJ2-1; TRBD2 might be the D (5 bases). V lost 6 bases to trimming and J lost 10 bases, with 13 bases between them. The germline V gene encodes CDR1 SEHNR and CDR2 FQNEAQ (reference sequence). CDR3 length: 12 amino acids. Here the CDR3 reads CASSQPGTEQFF. CDR3 bases: TGTGCCAGCAGTCAGCCGGGAACAGAGCAGTTCTTC. Full variable domain (remainder filled in from reference TRBV7-9 and TRBJ2-1): DTGVSQNPRHKITKRGQNVTFRCDPISEHNRLYWYRQTLGQGPEFLTYFQNEAQLEKSRLLSDRFSAERPKGSFSTLEIQRTEQGDSAMYLCASSQPGTEQFFGPGTRLTVL.

To note about this clone: This sequence is one base from a far larger clone and is likely a read error. The same CDR3 can be traced to other DNA sequences in this sample. V gene TRBV18 combines with J gene TRBJ1-1; no firm D call. Germline V gene sequence: CDR1 KGHSH, CDR2 LQKENI. With 7 bases removed from V and 4 bases from J, the gap between germline ends came to 10 bases. This CDR3 contains 12 residues. The CDR3 reads CASCSGTTEAFF. The CDR3 DNA follows: TGTGCCAGCTGTTCAGGTACCACTGAAGCTTTCTTT.

This chain connects TRBV29-1 to TRBJ2-1; the D is unclear. Germline assignment: CDR1 SQVTM and CDR2 ANQGSEA. The CDR3 runs to 12 residues. The V gene lost 6 bases and the J gene lost 0 bases, with 6 bases spanning the gap. The CDR3, as DNA: TGCAGCGTGGTGAGCTCCTACAATGAGCAGTTCTTC. Residues: CSVVSSYNEQFF.

This chain uses TRBV30 with TRBJ1-2; possible D gene TRBD1, 5 bases. In germline, CDR1 is GTSNPN, CDR2 SVGIG (reference sequence). The CDR3 is 13 amino acids. Trimming cost V 0 bases and J 4 bases, with 9 bases left between them. CDR3 DNA sequence: TGTGCCTGGAGTGTGGGGGGTTTCTATGGCTACACCTTC. Protein: CAWSVGGFYGYTF.

For this clone: This is likely an artifact of a read error, given a far larger clone one base away. A read error is likely, as this CDR3 ends without the conserved phenylalanine or tryptophan. The DNA is left out, because the CDR3 cannot be placed on it with certainty; the CDR3 is given as TCRdb lists it. The chain employs TRBV6-1 and TRBJ1-2. The CDR3 extends over 12 residues, inclusive of both ends. Germline values: CDR1 MNHNS, CDR2 SASEGT. CDR3 protein: CSSSEAQRVFLL.

V gene TRBV19 combines with J gene TRBJ2-7; TRBD2 aligns across 13 bases. The CDR3 consists of 18 residues. Trimming removed 4 bases from V and 3 bases from J; junction bases left unmatched: 12. CDR1 and CDR2 (germline): LNHDA, SQIVND (reference sequence). DNA of the CDR3: TGTGCCAGTAGTAGACGGACTAGCGGGAGAAGCGGGGACTACGAGCAGTACTTC. It is translated as CASSRRTSGRSGDYEQYF. The variable domain in full, with the rest retrieved from reference TRBV19 and TRBJ2-7, is DGGITQSPKYLFRKEGQNVTLSCEQNLNHDAMYWYRQDPGQGLRLIYYSQIVNDFQKGDIAEGYSVSREKKESFPLTVTSAQKNPTAFYLCASSRRTSGRSGDYEQYFGPGTRLTVT.

The chain links TRBV7-9 to TRBJ2-3; perhaps TRBD2 as D (6 bases). CDR1 is SEHNR, CDR2 FQNEAQ, per germline (reference sequence). V shed 5 bases and J shed 6 bases, with 12 bases lying between them. This CDR3 comprises 13 residues. The CDR3 DNA follows: TGTGCCAGCAGCATAACGGGAGTTGATACGCAGTATTTT. Translating gives CASSITGVDTQYF.

A word on this clone: One junction end does not reproduce the germline sequence, and a read error may be involved. The rearrangement links TRBV28 to TRBJ2-2, with a weak D call TRBD1 (6 bases). The CDR3 contains 16 residues. Germline CDR1 reads MDHEN; CDR2 reads SYDVKM. The CDR3 spells CASSLAGQRDPRELFF. CDR3 bases: TGTGCTAGCAGTCTCGCCGGACAGAGGGACCCCAGGGAGCTGTTTTTT.

The gene calls are TRBV29-1 and TRBJ2-2; 11 nucleotides align to TRBD2. The germline gives CDR1 SQVTM, CDR2 ANQGSEA. This CDR3 spans 13 amino acids. J lost 7 bases, V lost 7 bases, and 5 bases had no gene match. The CDR3 bases are TGCAGCGCCCTAGCGGGAGGAGGCGGGGAGCTGTTTTTT. This codes for CSALAGGGGELFF.

The chain recombines TRBV11-2 with TRBJ2-3; TRBD2 might be the D (6 bases). This CDR3 region has 16 residues. V shed 5 bases and J shed 0 bases, with 15 bases lying between them. Germline CDR1 is SGHAT and CDR2 is FQNNGV. CDR3 loop: CASSREGGASTDTQYF. The CDR3 DNA sequence: TGTGCCAGCAGCAGAGAAGGCGGGGCCAGCACAGATACGCAGTATTTT.

As to this clone: At the DNA level, this CDR3 is encoded by other sequences in the same sample as well. This rearrangement joins TRBV6-1 to TRBJ1-4; 10 positions match TRBD1. V gave up 1 base and J gave up 7 bases; unmatched junction bases: 3. From germline, CDR1 is MNHNS and CDR2 SASEGT. This CDR3 is built from 15 residues. CDR3 nucleotide sequence: TGTGCCAGCAGTGAAGGCGGACAGGGGGGTGAAAAACTGTTTTTT. Encoded protein: CASSEGGQGGEKLFF.

The rearrangement links TRBV5-1 to TRBJ2-3, with TRBD2 matching 7 bases. CDR1 SGHRS and CDR2 YFSETQ come from the germline V gene. Germline trimming cut 3 bases from V and 4 bases from J; bases unmatched to any gene: 11. This CDR3 contains 16 residues. The CDR3 loop reads CASSWGGPGAADTQYF. The CDR3 DNA is TGCGCCAGCAGCTGGGGAGGGCCTGGGGCGGCAGATACGCAGTATTTT.

The V call is TRBV5-8, the J call TRBJ1-4, with D possibly matching TRBD1 (5 bases). The CDR3 is made up of 19 amino acids. Germline V gene data show CDR1 as SGHTS and CDR2 as YDEGEE. With 6 bases removed from V and 2 bases from J, the gap between germline ends came to 26 bases. The CDR3, as DNA: TGTGCCAGCACGCCCTGGCGGACAACCGCCCGAACTACTAATGAAAAACTGTTTTTT. Protein product: CASTPWRTTARTTNEKLFF.

The chain uses TRBV6-6 and TRBJ2-3, with 10 bases lining up with TRBD2. Germline V gives CDR1 MNHNY, CDR2 SVGAGI (reference sequence). The trim removed 4 bases at V and 4 bases at J, leaving 8 bases unmatched. CDR3 length equals 16 residues. The CDR3: CASSSHLAGDADTQYF. DNA of the CDR3: TGTGCCAGCAGTTCCCATCTAGCGGGAGACGCAGATACGCAGTATTTT.

A remark on this clone: This same CDR3 is encoded by further DNA sequences in the sample. The chain couples TRBV5-1 to TRBJ2-1; 13 bases are a match to TRBD2. The germline CDR1 and CDR2 sequences are SGHRS and YFSETQ. With 0 bases clipped from V and 4 bases from J, the junction kept 1 base outside the gene matches. CDR3 size: 16 residues. This CDR3 reads CASSLAGLAGYNEQFF. Written as DNA, the CDR3 is TGCGCCAGCAGCTTGGCGGGACTAGCGGGGTACAATGAGCAGTTCTTC. Together with reference TRBV5-1 and TRBJ2-1, the CDR3 gives the full variable domain: KAGVTQTPRYLIKTRGQQVTLSCSPISGHRSVSWYQQTPGQGLQFLFEYFSETQRNKGNFPGRFSGRQFSNSRSEMNVSTLELGDSALYLCASSLAGLAGYNEQFFGPGTRLTVL.

The table lists this clone with a few counts. With a much larger clone just one base away, this may be a read error. The rearrangement uses TRBV4-2 and TRBJ1-5; D remains ambiguous. CDR1 and CDR2 (germline): LGHNA, YNFKEQ. The CDR3 contains 17 residues. Trimming cost V 2 bases and J 5 bases, with 19 bases left between them. CDR3 in DNA: TGTGCCAGCAGCCAATATTTAGGTATGGGTTCTTATCAGCCCCAGCATTTT. Its protein is CASSQYLGMGSYQPQHF.

The CDR3 protein is CASAGQSQETQYF. DNA of the CDR3: TGTGCCAGCGCCGGACAGAGCCAAGAGACCCAGTACTTC. This chain joins TRBV7-3 and TRBJ2-5; TRBD1 might be the D (6 bases). The CDR3 is 13 amino acids. V gave up 8 bases and J gave up 1 base, with 11 bases separating them. Germline CDR1 is SGHTA and CDR2 is FQGTGA.

Worth noting for this clone: Other nucleotide sequences in the sample specify the same CDR3. The chain recombines TRBV2 with TRBJ2-6, with a tentative D call TRBD1 (5 bases). The CDR3 covers 14 residues. V was clipped by 3 bases and J by 2 bases, with 5 bases between them. Per germline, CDR1 SNHLY and CDR2 FYNNEI. CDR3 DNA: TGTGCCAGCAGTGACAGGGCTGGGGCCAACGTCCTGACTTTC. Translation: CASSDRAGANVLTF.

As regards this clone: Possible read error: a much larger clone is one base away. Other DNA sequences in the sample encode the same CDR3. This sequence joins TRBV5-1 and TRBJ2-1; 9 nucleotides match TRBD2. Looked up from germline, CDR1 is SGHRS and CDR2 is YFSETQ. Trimming cost V 1 base and J 2 bases; bases outside gene matches: 1. The CDR3 sequence is 15 residues long. Here the CDR3 reads CASSLSSGTYNEQFF. The DNA for the CDR3 is TGCGCCAGCAGCTTGTCTAGCGGGACCTACAATGAGCAGTTCTTC.

This clone was counted once. The likely explanation is a read error, given a far larger clone one base away. V usage is TRBV5-8 and J usage is TRBJ2-1; TRBD2 aligns across 9 bases. The CDR3 contains 15 residues. From germline, CDR1 is SGHTS and CDR2 YDEGEE. The V gene end was trimmed by 6 bases and the J gene end by 4 bases; junction bases not matched to a gene: 8. The CDR3 spells CASTPRLAVYNEQFF. As DNA, the CDR3 is TGTGCCAGCACCCCCCGACTAGCGGTATACAATGAGCAGTTCTTC.

The chain is built from TRBV4-2 and TRBJ2-7; a weak D match, TRBD1 (6 bases). The CDR3 runs 15 residues. Germline loops: CDR1 LGHNA, CDR2 YNFKEQ. The V and J ends lost 4 bases and 6 bases respectively, with 19 bases between them. The CDR3 nucleotides read TGTGCCAGCAGCCGCGAAGGGGGTTTTTATGGCGAGCAGTACTTC. Protein sequence: CASSREGGFYGEQYF.

With respect to this clone: It is likely a read error: a sequence one base away is far more abundant. The same CDR3 can be traced to other DNA sequences in this sample. The chain is built from TRBV19 and TRBJ2-7; D might be TRBD2 (6 bases). Trimming shortened V by 5 bases and J by 2 bases, and 22 bases separated the two germline ends. The CDR3 totals 17 residues. Germline V gene data show CDR1 as LNHDA and CDR2 as SQIVND (reference sequence). The CDR3 sequence is CASSPRGGTLFPYEQYF. The CDR3 DNA is TGTGCCAGTAGTCCTCGGGGAGGTACGTTATTCCCCTACGAGCAGTACTTC.